This TCR beta chain was recorded in a study of Graves' ophthalmopathy and Graves' hyperthyroidism. Overall study: Upon initial diagnosis and before any treatment, peripheral blood was collected.

This clonotype came up many times. Its antigen is unidentified. Study-wide results and limits: Ophthalmopathy progression prediction by the model yielded a sensitivity of more than 60% and a specificity of less than 75%.

The germline CDR1 and CDR2 sequences are DFQATT and SNEGSKA (reference sequence). V shed 6 bases and J shed 2 bases, with 11 bases lying between them. This CDR3 is built from 13 residues. Scientists amplified the TCR beta CDR3 regions from RNA transcripts. An opening RT-PCR round employed HTBI primers and preceded a second-round multiplex PCR. MiXCR, run by TCRdb on the multiplex PCR reads, gives a single entry per CDR3 protein. The sample has under 200,000 distinct CDR3 sequences; under 40% are singletons. The sequence was collected from a woman in her thirties or forties with Graves' ophthalmopathy. The chain uses TRBV20-1 and TRBJ1-5; unclear D gene. Sequencing was performed on peripheral blood. The CDR3, as DNA: TGCAGTGCCGAGGAGAGGCGCAATCAGCCCCAGCATTTT. Its translation: CSAEERRNQPQHF.